What follows are 17 T cell receptor beta chains derived from one specimen sequenced in a study of T cell changes during pregnancy in multiple sclerosis. TCRdb keeps only in-frame clones here, not all; method: immunoSEQ multiplex PCR. The repertoire holds 65,000 to 75,000 clones, roughly 92% seen once, with roughly 3.9% in the top ten. The sample in question was peripheral blood, obtained after pregnancy. The receptor source for this set is a female donor in good health, enrolled as a control in a pregnancy study.

This clone was counted a single time. The V call is TRBV5-1, the J call TRBJ2-5, with a possible D match to TRBD2 (5 bases). There are 14 residues in the CDR3. CDR1 is SGHRS, CDR2 YFSETQ, per germline. V lost 0 bases and J lost 4, with 10 bases in between. The CDR3, as DNA: TGCGCCAGCAGCTTGGGCCCCGAGGGAGAGACCCAGTACTTC. It is translated as CASSLGPEGETQYF.

This chain uses TRBV28 with TRBJ2-2, with 10 bases aligning to TRBD2. The V segment lost 10 bases and the J segment 0 bases; nucleotides outside the gene matches: 5. The CDR3 is made up of 15 amino acids. Germline CDR1 and CDR2: MDHEN and SYDVKM. CDR3 in DNA: TGTGCCATCAACGGACTAGCGGCGAACACCGGGGAGCTGTTTTTT. The encoded protein is CAINGLAANTGELFF.

The chain joins TRBV6-1 to TRBJ1-2, with D maybe TRBD1 (6 bases). The length of the CDR3 is 15 residues. Germline assignment: CDR1 MNHNS and CDR2 SASEGT. V gave up 2 bases and J gave up 2 bases, with 12 bases separating them. The CDR3 loop reads CASSESWTVNYGYTF. CDR3 bases: TGTGCCAGCAGTGAAAGTTGGACAGTAAACTATGGCTACACCTTC.

This clone appeared a single time. Written as DNA, the CDR3 is TGTGCCAGCAGTGACCGACGCCGGGACAGGGCCCATCAGCCCCAGCATTTT. It specifies CASSDRRRDRAHQPQHF. This chain uses TRBV6-1 with TRBJ1-5, with 9 positions matching TRBD1. There are 17 residues in the CDR3. V trimming: 3 bases; J trimming: 5 bases; junction bases outside the gene matches: 11. Germline-derived CDR1 and CDR2 are MNHNS and SASEGT.

This chain links TRBV28 with TRBJ1-5, with D tentatively TRBD1 (6 bases). From germline, CDR1 is MDHEN and CDR2 SYDVKM. The CDR3 consists of 16 residues. V gave up 3 bases and J gave up 6 bases, with 18 bases separating them. The CDR3: CASSFWQVGAGQPQHF. In DNA, the CDR3 is TGTGCCAGCAGTTTCTGGCAGGTGGGGGCTGGTCAGCCCCAGCATTTT.

The genes are TRBV18 and TRBJ2-7; 8 positions agree with TRBD1. Germline CDR1 reads KGHSH; CDR2 reads LQKENI. V shed 6 bases and J 6 bases; nucleotides not matched to a gene: 10. This CDR3 is built from 14 residues. Here the CDR3 DNA reads TGTGCCAGCTCTGGGACAGGCGGCCTCGGCGAGCAGTACTTC. Its translation: CASSGTGGLGEQYF.

The chain couples TRBV2 to TRBJ2-1, with 8 nucleotides matching TRBD2. This CDR3 spans 16 amino acids. Germline CDR1 reads SNHLY; CDR2 reads FYNNEI. Unmatched junction bases numbered 12, after V lost 6 bases and J lost 5 bases. In DNA form, the CDR3 reads TGTGCCAGCAGCGATGCGAAGCGGGAGCGCCACAATGAGCAGTTCTTC. Its translation: CASSDAKRERHNEQFF.

The V call is TRBV19, the J call TRBJ2-5; 10 nucleotides line up with TRBD1. Trimming at V came to 9 bases and at J to 3 bases, leaving 7 bases not matched to a gene. CDR1 is LNHDA and CDR2 is SQIVND in the germline V gene (reference sequence). The CDR3 length is 14 residues. In DNA form, the CDR3 reads TGTGCCAGCAAGGCCGGGACAGGGGAAGAGACCCAGTACTTC. This encodes CASKAGTGEETQYF.

V and J are TRBV19 and TRBJ2-3, with a tentative D call TRBD1 (6 bases). The CDR3 extends over 15 amino acids. Trimming took 4 bases from V and 2 from J, leaving 13 bases between them. Germline values: CDR1 LNHDA, CDR2 SQIVND (reference sequence). CDR3 region: CASSNSPGATDTQYF. CDR3 DNA sequence: TGTGCCAGTAGTAATTCCCCAGGGGCCACAGATACGCAGTATTTT.

In this sample, this clone turned up once. Mismatch with germline at one junction end may stem from a read error. The chain couples TRBV7-9 to TRBJ2-5; 7 positions match TRBD2. The CDR3 is made up of 13 amino acids. Germline CDR1 is SEHNR and CDR2 is FQNEAQ (reference sequence). This chain's CDR3 is CASSLRDPSGFDF. The CDR3, as DNA: TGTGCCAGCAGCTTAAGGGACCCTAGCGGTTTCGACTTC.

The chain links TRBV6-6 to TRBJ2-2; no clear D. Germline V lookup: CDR1 MNHNY, CDR2 SVGAGI (reference sequence). The CDR3 spans 14 residues. The V end lost 10 bases, the J end lost 0 bases, and 12 bases lay between the germline ends. This CDR3 reads CATLRIANTGELFF. The CDR3, as DNA: TGTGCCACCCTCAGGATCGCGAACACCGGGGAGCTGTTTTTT.

The chain carries TRBV28 and TRBJ1-3; a possible D gene is TRBD1 (5 bases). This CDR3 spans 14 amino acids. Germline loops: CDR1 MDHEN, CDR2 SYDVKM. V dropped 4 bases and J dropped 0 bases, with 7 bases sitting between them. The CDR3 is CASSSTGSGNTIYF. The CDR3 DNA reads as TGTGCCAGCAGTTCCACAGGCTCTGGAAACACCATATATTTT. Based on the CDR3 plus reference TRBV28 and TRBJ1-3, the full variable domain is DVKVTQSSRYLVKRTGEKVFLECVQDMDHENMFWYRQDPGLGLRLIYFSYDVKMKEKGDIPEGYSVSREKKERFSLILESASTNQTSMYLCASSSTGSGNTIYFGEGSWLTVV.

On this clone: The sample carries other DNA sequences with the same CDR3. The V gene is TRBV5-1, the J gene TRBJ1-6; TRBD1 might be the D (6 bases). This CDR3 contains 14 residues. The V end was cut by 0 bases, the J end by 7 bases, with 8 bases between. The germline V gene encodes CDR1 SGHRS and CDR2 YFSETQ. The CDR3 nucleotides read TGCGCCAGCAGCTTGGACAGGGTAAATTCACCCCTCCACTTT. This codes for CASSLDRVNSPLHF.

This clone was found once. The genes are TRBV19 and TRBJ2-5; 15 nucleotides align to TRBD2. After removal of 6 bases from V and 5 bases from J, the junction contained 10 bases not matched to a gene. The CDR3 extends over 17 amino acids. Germline CDR1 is LNHDA and CDR2 is SQIVND (reference sequence). CDR3 sequence (DNA): TGTGCCAGTAGGGGGGTCGGACTAGCGGGAGGGGGTGAGACCCAGTACTTC. The encoded protein is CASRGVGLAGGGETQYF. Supplemented by reference TRBV19 and TRBJ2-5, the full variable domain reads DGGITQSPKYLFRKEGQNVTLSCEQNLNHDAMYWYRQDPGQGLRLIYYSQIVNDFQKGDIAEGYSVSREKKESFPLTVTSAQKNPTAFYLCASRGVGLAGGGETQYFGPGTRLLVL.

The gene calls are TRBV18 and TRBJ2-7, with TRBD2 matching 8 bases. CDR1 and CDR2 from the germline V gene are KGHSH and LQKENI. The CDR3 extends over 16 amino acids. Losses at the gene ends were 4 bases for V and 2 bases for J; bases not matched to a gene: 10. The CDR3 spells CASSLVPPGRAYEQYF. DNA for the CDR3: TGTGCCAGCTCACTCGTCCCGCCCGGGAGGGCCTACGAGCAGTACTTC.

V is TRBV29-1 and J is TRBJ1-5; 7 nucleotides match TRBD1. V lost 8 bases to trimming and J lost 4 bases; unmatched junction nucleotides: 11. The CDR3 consists of 14 residues. CDR1 and CDR2 (germline): SQVTM, ANQGSEA. The CDR3 loop reads CSLGQQGINQPQHF. Here the CDR3 DNA reads TGCAGCTTGGGACAGCAAGGAATTAATCAGCCCCAGCATTTT.

The CDR3 sequence: CASSPPGVSTDTQYF. As DNA, the CDR3 is TGTGCCAGCAGCCCACCGGGGGTCAGCACAGATACGCAGTATTTT. The rearrangement joins TRBV7-9 to TRBJ2-3; D is perhaps TRBD2 (6 bases). V was shortened by 5 bases and J by 0 bases, with 12 bases between the two germline ends. Germline V gene sequence: CDR1 SEHNR, CDR2 FQNEAQ (reference sequence). This CDR3 region has 15 residues. The variable domain in full, with the rest retrieved from reference TRBV7-9 and TRBJ2-3, is DTGVSQNPRHKITKRGQNVTFRCDPISEHNRLYWYRQTLGQGPEFLTYFQNEAQLEKSRLLSDRFSAERPKGSFSTLEIQRTEQGDSAMYLCASSPPGVSTDTQYFGPGTRLTVL.